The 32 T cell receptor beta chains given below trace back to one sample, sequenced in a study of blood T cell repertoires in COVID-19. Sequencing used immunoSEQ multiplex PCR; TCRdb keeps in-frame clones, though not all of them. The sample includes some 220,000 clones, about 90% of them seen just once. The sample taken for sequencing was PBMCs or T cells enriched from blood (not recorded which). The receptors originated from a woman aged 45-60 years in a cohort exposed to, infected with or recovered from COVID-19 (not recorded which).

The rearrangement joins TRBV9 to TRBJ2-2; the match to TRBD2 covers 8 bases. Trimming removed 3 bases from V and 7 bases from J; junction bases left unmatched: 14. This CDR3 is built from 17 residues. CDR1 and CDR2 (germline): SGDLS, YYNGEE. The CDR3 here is CASSATPPGGAGGELFF. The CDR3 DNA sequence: TGTGCCAGCAGCGCTACCCCCCCCGGGGGGGCCGGCGGGGAGCTGTTTTTT.

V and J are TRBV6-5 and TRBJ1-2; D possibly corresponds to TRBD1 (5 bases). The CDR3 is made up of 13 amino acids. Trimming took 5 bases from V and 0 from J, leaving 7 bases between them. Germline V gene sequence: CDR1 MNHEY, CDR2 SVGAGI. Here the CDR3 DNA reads TGTGCCAGCAGTCGGACAACTAACTATGGCTACACCTTC. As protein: CASSRTTNYGYTF.

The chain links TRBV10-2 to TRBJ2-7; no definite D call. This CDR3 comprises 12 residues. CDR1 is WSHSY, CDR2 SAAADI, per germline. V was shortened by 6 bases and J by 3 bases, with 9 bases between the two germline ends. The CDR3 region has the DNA TGCGCCAGCAGGCCGACTGGCTACGAGCAGTACTTC. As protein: CASRPTGYEQYF.

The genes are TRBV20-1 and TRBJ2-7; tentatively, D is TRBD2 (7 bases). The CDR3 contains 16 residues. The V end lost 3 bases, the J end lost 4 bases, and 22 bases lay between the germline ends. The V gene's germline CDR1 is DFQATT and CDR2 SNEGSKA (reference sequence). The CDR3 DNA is TGCAGTGCTAGTCCCGAGATCGGGGAGGGGGGTTACGAGCAGTACTTC. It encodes CSASPEIGEGGYEQYF.

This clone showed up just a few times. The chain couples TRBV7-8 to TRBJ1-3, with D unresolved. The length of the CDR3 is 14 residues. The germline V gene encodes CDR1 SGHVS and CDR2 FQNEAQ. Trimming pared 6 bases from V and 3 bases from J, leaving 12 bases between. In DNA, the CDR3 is TGTGCCAGCAGTTTTCGCGGAATTGGAAACACCATATATTTT. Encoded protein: CASSFRGIGNTIYF.

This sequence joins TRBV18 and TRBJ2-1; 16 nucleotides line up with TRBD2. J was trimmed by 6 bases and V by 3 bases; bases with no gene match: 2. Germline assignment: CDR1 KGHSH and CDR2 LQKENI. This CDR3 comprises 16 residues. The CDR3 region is CASSPGLAGGLNEQFF. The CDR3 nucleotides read TGTGCCAGCTCACCGGGACTAGCGGGGGGGCTCAATGAGCAGTTCTTC.

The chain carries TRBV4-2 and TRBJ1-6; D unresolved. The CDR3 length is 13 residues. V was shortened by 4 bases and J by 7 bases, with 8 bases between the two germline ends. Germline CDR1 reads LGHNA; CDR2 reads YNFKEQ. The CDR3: CASSPPLNSPLHF. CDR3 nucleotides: TGTGCCAGCAGCCCCCCCCTCAATTCACCCCTCCACTTT.

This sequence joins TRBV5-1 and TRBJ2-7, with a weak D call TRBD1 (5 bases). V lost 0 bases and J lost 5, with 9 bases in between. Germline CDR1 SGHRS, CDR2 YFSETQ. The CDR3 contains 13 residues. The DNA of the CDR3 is TGCGCCAGCAGCTTGGCCGGCAGGGACGAGCAGTACTTC. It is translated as CASSLAGRDEQYF.

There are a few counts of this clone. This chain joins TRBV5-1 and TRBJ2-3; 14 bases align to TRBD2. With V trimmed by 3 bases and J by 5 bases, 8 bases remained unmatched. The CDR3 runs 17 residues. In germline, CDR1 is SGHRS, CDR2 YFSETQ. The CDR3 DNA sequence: TGCGCCAGCAGCTCCGGGACTAGCGGGGGCCCGGTAGATACGCAGTATTTT. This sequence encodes CASSSGTSGGPVDTQYF.

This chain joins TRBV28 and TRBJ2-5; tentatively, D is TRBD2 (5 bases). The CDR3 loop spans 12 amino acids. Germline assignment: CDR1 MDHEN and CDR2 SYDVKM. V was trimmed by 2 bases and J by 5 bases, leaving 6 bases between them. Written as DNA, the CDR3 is TGTGCCAGCAGTTTAACGGGGGAGACCCAGTACTTC. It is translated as CASSLTGETQYF.

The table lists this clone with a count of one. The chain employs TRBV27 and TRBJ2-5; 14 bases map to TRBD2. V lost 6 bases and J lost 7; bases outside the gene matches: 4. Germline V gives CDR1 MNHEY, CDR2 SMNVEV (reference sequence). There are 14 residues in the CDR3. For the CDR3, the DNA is TGTGCCAGCAGCGGACTAGCGGGGGGTGGGACCCAGTACTTC. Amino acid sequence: CASSGLAGGGTQYF.

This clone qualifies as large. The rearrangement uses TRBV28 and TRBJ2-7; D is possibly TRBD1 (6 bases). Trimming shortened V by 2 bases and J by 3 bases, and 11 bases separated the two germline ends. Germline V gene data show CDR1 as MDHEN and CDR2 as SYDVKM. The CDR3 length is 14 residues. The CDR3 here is CASSLGGQGYEQYF. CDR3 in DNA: TGTGCCAGCAGTTTAGGGGGCCAGGGCTACGAGCAGTACTTC.

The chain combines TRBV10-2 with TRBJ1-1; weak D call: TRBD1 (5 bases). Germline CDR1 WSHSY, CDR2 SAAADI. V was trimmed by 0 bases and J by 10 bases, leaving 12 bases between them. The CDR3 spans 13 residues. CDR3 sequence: CASSESGGWGAFF. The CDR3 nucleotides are TGCGCCAGCAGTGAGTCGGGGGGTTGGGGAGCTTTCTTT.

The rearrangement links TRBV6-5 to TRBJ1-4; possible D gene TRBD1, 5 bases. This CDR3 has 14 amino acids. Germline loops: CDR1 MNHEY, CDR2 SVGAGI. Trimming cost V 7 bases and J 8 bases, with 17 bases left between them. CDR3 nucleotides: TGTGCCAGCACCGACGGGGGGGTCGGAGAAAAACTGTTTTTT. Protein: CASTDGGVGEKLFF.

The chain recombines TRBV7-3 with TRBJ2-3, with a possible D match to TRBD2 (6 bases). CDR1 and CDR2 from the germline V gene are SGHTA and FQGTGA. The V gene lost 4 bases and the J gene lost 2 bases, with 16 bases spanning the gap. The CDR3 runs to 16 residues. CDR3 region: CASSSAGRGNTDTQYF. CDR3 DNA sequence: TGTGCCAGCAGCTCCGCGGGGCGGGGAAACACAGATACGCAGTATTTT. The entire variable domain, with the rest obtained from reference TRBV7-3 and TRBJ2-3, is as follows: GAGVSQTPSNKVTEKGKYVELRCDPISGHTALYWYRQSLGQGPEFLIYFQGTGAADDSGLPNDRFFAVRPEGSVSTLKIQRTERGDSAVYLCASSSAGRGNTDTQYFGPGTRLTVL.

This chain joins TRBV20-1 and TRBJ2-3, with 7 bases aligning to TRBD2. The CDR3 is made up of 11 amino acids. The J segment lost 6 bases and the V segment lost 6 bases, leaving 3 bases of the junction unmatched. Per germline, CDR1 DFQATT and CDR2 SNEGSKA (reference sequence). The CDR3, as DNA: TGCAGTGCGGAGACTAGCGATACGCAGTATTTT. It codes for CSAETSDTQYF.

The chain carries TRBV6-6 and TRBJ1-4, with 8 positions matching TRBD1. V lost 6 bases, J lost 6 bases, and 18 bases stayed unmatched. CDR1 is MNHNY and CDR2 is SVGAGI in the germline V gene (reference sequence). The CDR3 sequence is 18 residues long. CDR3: CASRRGAGGPREYEKLFF. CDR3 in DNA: TGTGCCAGCAGACGAGGGGCAGGGGGCCCCCGAGAATATGAAAAACTGTTTTTT.

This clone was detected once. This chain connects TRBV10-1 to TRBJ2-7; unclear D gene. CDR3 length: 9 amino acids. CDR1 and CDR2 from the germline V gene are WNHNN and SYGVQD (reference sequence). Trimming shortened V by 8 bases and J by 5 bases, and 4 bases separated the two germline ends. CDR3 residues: CASCNEQYF. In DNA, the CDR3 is TGCGCCAGCTGTAACGAGCAGTACTTC.

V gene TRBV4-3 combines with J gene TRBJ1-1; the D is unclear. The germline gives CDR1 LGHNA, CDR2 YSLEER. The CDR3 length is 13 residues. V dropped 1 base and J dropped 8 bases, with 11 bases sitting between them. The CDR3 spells CASSQADTTEAFF. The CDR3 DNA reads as TGCGCCAGCAGCCAAGCAGATACAACGGAAGCTTTCTTT.

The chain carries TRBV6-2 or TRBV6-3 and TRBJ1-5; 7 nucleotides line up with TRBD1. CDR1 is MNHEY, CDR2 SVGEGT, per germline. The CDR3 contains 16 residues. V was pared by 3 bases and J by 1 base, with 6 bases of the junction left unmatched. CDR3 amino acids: CASSYSIGGSNQPQHF. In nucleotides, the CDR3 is TGTGCCAGCAGTTATAGTATAGGGGGCAGCAATCAGCCCCAGCATTTT.

The CDR3 loop reads CSASFYGVHGNSPLHF. CDR3 DNA sequence: TGCAGTGCTAGTTTCTACGGGGTTCACGGGAATTCACCCCTCCACTTT. The chain uses TRBV20-1 and TRBJ1-6; D not certain. Trimming removed 3 bases at V and 7 bases at J, with 19 bases between. This CDR3 has 16 residues. Germline V gene lookup returns CDR1 DFQATT and CDR2 SNEGSKA (reference sequence).

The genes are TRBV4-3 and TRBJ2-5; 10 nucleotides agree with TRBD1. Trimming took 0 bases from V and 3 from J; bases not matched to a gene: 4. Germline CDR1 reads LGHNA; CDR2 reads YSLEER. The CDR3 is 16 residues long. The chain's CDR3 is CASSQEPGQGKETQYF. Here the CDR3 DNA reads TGCGCCAGCAGCCAAGAGCCGGGACAGGGGAAAGAGACCCAGTACTTC.

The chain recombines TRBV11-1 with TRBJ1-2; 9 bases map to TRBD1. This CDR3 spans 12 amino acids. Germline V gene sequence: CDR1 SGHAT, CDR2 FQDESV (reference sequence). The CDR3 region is CAVDRGYYGYTF. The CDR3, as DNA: TGTGCAGTGGACAGGGGCTACTATGGCTACACCTTC.

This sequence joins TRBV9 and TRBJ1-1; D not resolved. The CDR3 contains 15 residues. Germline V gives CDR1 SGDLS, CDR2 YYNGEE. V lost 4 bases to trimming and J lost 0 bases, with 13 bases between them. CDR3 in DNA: TGTGCCAGCAGCTTATCGACGGGGATGAACACTGAAGCTTTCTTT. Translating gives CASSLSTGMNTEAFF.

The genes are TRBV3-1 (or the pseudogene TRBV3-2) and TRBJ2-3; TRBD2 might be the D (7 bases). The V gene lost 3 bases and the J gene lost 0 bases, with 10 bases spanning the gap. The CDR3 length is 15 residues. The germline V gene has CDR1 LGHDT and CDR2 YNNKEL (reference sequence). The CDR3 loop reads CASSQTGGSTDTQYF. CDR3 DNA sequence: TGTGCCAGCAGCCAGACGGGGGGCAGCACAGATACGCAGTATTTT.

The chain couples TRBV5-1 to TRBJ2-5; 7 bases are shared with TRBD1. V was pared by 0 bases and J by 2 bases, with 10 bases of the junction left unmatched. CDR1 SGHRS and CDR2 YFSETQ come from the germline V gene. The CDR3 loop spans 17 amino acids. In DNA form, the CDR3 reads TGCGCCAGCAGCTTGGAAACCGGGACAGTGATACAAGAGACCCAGTACTTC. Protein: CASSLETGTVIQETQYF.

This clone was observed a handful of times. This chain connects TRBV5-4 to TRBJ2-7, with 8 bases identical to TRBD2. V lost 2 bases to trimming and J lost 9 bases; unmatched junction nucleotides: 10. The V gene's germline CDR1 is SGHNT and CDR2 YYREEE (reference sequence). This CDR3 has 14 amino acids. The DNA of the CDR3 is TGTGCCAGCAGCTTCTCCGGGACTAGATCGGTGCAGTACTTC. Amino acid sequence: CASSFSGTRSVQYF.

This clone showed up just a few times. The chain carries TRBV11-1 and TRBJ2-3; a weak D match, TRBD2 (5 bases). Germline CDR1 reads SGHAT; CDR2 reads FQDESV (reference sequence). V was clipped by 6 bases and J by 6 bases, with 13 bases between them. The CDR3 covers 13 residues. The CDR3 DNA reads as TGTGCCAGCAGGCCTCGCTCGGGGGATACGCAGTATTTT. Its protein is CASRPRSGDTQYF.

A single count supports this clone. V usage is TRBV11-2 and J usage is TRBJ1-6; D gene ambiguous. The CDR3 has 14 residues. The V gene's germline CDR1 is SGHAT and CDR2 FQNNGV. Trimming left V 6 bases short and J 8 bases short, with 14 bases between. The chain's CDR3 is CASRGLRGHSPLHF. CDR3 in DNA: TGTGCCAGCAGAGGGCTCCGAGGGCATTCACCCCTCCACTTT.

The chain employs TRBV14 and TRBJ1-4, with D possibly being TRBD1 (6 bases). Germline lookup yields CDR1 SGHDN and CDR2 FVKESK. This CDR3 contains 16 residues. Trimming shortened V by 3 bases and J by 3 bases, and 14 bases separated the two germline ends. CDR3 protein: CASSQRRGSANEKLFF. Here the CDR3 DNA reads TGTGCCAGCAGCCAGCGCAGGGGTTCAGCTAATGAAAAACTGTTTTTT.

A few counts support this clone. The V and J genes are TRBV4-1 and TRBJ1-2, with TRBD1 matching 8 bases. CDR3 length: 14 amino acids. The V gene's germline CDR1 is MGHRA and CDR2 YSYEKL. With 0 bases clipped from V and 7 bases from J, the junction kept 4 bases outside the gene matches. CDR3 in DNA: TGCGCCAGCAGCCAAGAGGTCCAGGGGGCTGGCTACACCTTC. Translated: CASSQEVQGAGYTF.

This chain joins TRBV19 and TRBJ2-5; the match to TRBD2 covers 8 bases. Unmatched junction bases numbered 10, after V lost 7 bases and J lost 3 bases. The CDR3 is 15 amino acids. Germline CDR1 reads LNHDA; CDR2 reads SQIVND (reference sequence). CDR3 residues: CASKVFGGAEETQYF. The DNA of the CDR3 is TGTGCCAGTAAAGTATTCGGGGGGGCAGAAGAGACCCAGTACTTC. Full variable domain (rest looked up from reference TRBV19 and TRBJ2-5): DGGITQSPKYLFRKEGQNVTLSCEQNLNHDAMYWYRQDPGQGLRLIYYSQIVNDFQKGDIAEGYSVSREKKESFPLTVTSAQKNPTAFYLCASKVFGGAEETQYFGPGTRLLVL.